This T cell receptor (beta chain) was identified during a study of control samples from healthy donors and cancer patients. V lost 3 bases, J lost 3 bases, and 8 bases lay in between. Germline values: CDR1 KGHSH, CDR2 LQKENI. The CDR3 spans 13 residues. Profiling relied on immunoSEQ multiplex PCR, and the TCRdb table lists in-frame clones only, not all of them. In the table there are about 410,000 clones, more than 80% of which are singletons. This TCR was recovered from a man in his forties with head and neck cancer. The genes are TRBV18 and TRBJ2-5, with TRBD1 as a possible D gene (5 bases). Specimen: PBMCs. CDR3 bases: TGTGCCAGCTCACCGACAGAGAAAGAGACCCAGTACTTC. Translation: CASSPTEKETQYF.